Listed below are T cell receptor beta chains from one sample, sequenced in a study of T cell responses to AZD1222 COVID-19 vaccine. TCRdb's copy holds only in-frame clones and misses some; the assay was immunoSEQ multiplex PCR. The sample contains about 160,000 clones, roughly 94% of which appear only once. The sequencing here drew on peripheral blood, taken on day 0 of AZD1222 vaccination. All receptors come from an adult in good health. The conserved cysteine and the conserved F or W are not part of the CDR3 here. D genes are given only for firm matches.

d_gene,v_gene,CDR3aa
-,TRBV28,ASSLVQLDSGNTIY
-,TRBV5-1,ASSLLAGISYNEQF
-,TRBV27,ASKGWETQY
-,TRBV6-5,ASSRTGGGNTIY
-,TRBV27,ASSWGEGVEAF
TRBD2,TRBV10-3,AIGTGGTDTQY
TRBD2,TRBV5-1,ASSLGPSGEITDTQY
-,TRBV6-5,ASSSSGHTGNTIY
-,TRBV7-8,ASSLVPGSSSNQPQH
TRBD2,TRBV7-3,ASSPGLAIPNEQF
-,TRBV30,AWTGNQETQY
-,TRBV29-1,SSRLVTYNEQF
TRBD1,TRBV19,ASSAEKGAGLSPLH
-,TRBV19,ASSIERGFGGYT
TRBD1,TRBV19,ASSWRDRVADTQY
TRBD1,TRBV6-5,ASTRRQGGYGYT
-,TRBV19,ASSIPGTAYSPLH
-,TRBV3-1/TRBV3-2,ASSQVGFTEAF
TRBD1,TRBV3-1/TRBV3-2,ASSQQGVQETQY
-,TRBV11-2,ASSLARGISSYNEQF
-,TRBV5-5,ASGQPRVVTEAF
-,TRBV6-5,ASDTTFTEAF
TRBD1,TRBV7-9,ASSKTGGSYNEQF
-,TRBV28,ASRGSTGELF
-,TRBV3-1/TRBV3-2,ASSQEADWGETQY
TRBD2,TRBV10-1,ASSESAGGNNEQF
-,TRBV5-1,ASSSDSFYGYT
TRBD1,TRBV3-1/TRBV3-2,ASSPGTGNQETQY
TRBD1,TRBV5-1,ASSWGQGGYNEQF
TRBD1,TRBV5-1,ASSLAPGGDSPLH
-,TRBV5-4,ASSPDITDRAYT
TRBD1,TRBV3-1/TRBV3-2,ASSRQGVDTEAF
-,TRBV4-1,ASSHGDLFPPYGYT
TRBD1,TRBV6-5,ASSYSYRGDYGYT
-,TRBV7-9,ASRIDSSFNSPLH
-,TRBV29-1,SVGGRDQPQH
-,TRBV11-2,ASSSLAGRGNTIY
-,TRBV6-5,ASSYSPGSNTEAF
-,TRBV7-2,ASSAYIATNEKLF
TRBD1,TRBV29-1,SVEILKSWTGNTEAF
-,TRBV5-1,ASRETGSGNTIY